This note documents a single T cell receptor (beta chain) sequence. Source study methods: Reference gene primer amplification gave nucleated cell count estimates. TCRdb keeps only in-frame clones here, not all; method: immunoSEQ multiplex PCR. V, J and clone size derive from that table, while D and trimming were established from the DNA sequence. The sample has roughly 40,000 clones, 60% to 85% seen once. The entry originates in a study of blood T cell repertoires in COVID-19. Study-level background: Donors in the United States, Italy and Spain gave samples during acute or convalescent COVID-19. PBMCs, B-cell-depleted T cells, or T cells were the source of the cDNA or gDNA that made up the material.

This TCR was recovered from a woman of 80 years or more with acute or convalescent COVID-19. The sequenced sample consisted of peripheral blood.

CDR3 protein: CASSVEDRVLMNTEAFF. The CDR3 coding sequence is TGTGCCAGCAGCGTAGAGGACAGGGTTCTTATGAACACTGAAGCTTTCTTT. The chain joins TRBV9 to TRBJ1-1, with 8 bases that match TRBD1. V gave up 0 bases and J gave up 0 bases; unmatched junction bases: 7. Germline assignment: CDR1 SGDLS and CDR2 YYNGEE. The CDR3 is made up of 17 amino acids.